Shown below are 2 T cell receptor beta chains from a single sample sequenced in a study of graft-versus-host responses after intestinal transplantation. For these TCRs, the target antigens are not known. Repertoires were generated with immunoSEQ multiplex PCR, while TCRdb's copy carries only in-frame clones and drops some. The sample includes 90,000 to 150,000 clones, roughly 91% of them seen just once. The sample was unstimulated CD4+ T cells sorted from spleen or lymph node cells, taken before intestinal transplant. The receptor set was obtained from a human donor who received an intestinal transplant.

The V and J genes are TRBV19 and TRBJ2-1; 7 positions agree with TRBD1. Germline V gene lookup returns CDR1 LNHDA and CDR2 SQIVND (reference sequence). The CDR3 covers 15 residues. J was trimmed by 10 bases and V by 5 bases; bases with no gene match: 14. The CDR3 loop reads CASSFLGQSFGEQFF. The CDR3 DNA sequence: TGTGCCAGTAGTTTCCTGGGACAGAGTTTCGGAGAGCAGTTCTTC.

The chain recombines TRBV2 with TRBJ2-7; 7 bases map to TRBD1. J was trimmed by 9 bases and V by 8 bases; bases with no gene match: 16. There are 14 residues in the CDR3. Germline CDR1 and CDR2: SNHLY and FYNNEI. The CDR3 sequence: CASGQVSAGGRQYF. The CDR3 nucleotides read TGTGCCAGCGGACAAGTGTCGGCAGGGGGTAGGCAGTACTTC.